Listed below are T cell receptor beta chains from one sample, sequenced in a study of cytomegalovirus exposure and HLA in healthy donors. Clones were sequenced by immunoSEQ multiplex PCR, and TCRdb holds only the in-frame ones, with some missing. The sample lists some 140,000 clones, roughly four fifths occurring once. The specimen was PBMCs. The receptors come from a man under 40 in good health and CMV-seropositive. CDR3s include the opening cysteine and the closing phenylalanine or tryptophan. D genes are given only for firm matches.

D | V | CDR3
TRBD1 | TRBV27 | CASSLGGQGYGYTF
. | TRBV7-2 | CASSPPFLDQVAKNIQYF
TRBD1 | TRBV12-5 | CASGLRTGPNDSNQPQHF
. | TRBV7-7 | CASSLAQGSRLSYEQYF
. | TRBV27 | CASSFTGNTEAFF
TRBD1 | TRBV6-1 | CASSERPQLQGKNTEAFF
TRBD1 | TRBV9 | CASAPRGQGTEAFF
. | TRBV19 | CASSMREPYYYGYTF
. | TRBV19 | CASSIGTAYGYTF
. | TRBV27 | CASRGSSADTQYF
TRBD1 | TRBV27 | CATRGGTGVYEQYF
. | TRBV11-3 | CASSLDFGALTF
TRBD1 | TRBV9 | CASSVDRGQNTEAFF
. | TRBV14 | CASSRAIYTGELFF
TRBD2 | TRBV7-3 | CASSLRGGPQETQYF
TRBD1 | TRBV27 | CASSRRQGAGYGYTF
. | TRBV18 | CASSPLQGPYTEAFF
TRBD2 | TRBV7-2 | CASSLANVLGTSRQFF
. | TRBV19 | CASSISGTRGFKQPQHF
TRBD1 | TRBV2 | CASRTGAGYNEQFF
TRBD1 | TRBV29-1 | CSGGDREYGYTF
. | TRBV29-1 | CSVEGGARDTQYF
TRBD1 | TRBV19 | CASSILRGQDNQPQHF